This passage covers 10 T cell receptor beta chains from one sample sequenced in a study of blood T cell repertoires in COVID-19. The assay was immunoSEQ multiplex PCR, and TCRdb's table has in-frame clones only and misses some. Among almost 500,000 clones listed, around 85% were seen once. Sequencing was carried out using PBMCs or T cells enriched from blood (not recorded which). Receptor source: a woman aged 55-70 years who had recovered from COVID-19.

This chain connects TRBV5-8 to TRBJ2-6, with 7 bases identical to TRBD1. Germline V gene data show CDR1 as SGHTS and CDR2 as YDEGEE. This CDR3 comprises 15 residues. V trimming: 1 base; J trimming: 2 bases; junction bases outside the gene matches: 0. CDR3 sequence: CASSLTGAGANVLTF. DNA for the CDR3: TGTGCCAGCAGCTTGACAGGGGCTGGGGCCAACGTCCTGACTTTC. The variable domain in full, completed from reference TRBV5-8 and TRBJ2-6, reads EAGVTQSPTHLIKTRGQQATLRCSPISGHTSVYWYQQALGLGLQFLLWYDEGEERNRGNFPPRFSGRQFPNYSSELNVNALELEDSALYLCASSLTGAGANVLTFGAGSRLTVL.

This clone was found a few times. V and J are TRBV11-3 and TRBJ2-7; TRBD1 matches at 9 bases. Germline V gene data show CDR1 as SGHNT and CDR2 as YENEEA. V lost 5 bases, J lost 5 bases, and 7 bases stayed unmatched. This CDR3 has 14 amino acids. The CDR3 sequence is CASSLRTGDDEQYF. The CDR3 region has the DNA TGTGCCAGCAGCCTCCGGACAGGGGACGACGAGCAGTACTTC.

V is TRBV14 and J is TRBJ2-3; perhaps TRBD2 as D (6 bases). V lost 0 bases to trimming and J lost 4 bases, with 11 bases between them. CDR1 and CDR2 from the germline V gene are SGHDN and FVKESK. The CDR3 extends over 15 amino acids. CDR3 protein: CASSQDRDWSDTQYF. CDR3 sequence (DNA): TGTGCCAGCAGCCAAGATCGGGACTGGTCAGATACGCAGTATTTT. The whole variable domain, remainder taken from reference TRBV14 and TRBJ2-3, is EAGVTQFPSHSVIEKGQTVTLRCDPISGHDNLYWYRRVMGKEIKFLLHFVKESKQDESGMPNNRFLAERTGGTYSTLKVQPAELEDSGVYFCASSQDRDWSDTQYFGPGTRLTVL.

The chain employs TRBV10-3 and TRBJ2-1; TRBD2 is a possible D gene (7 bases). CDR1 ENHRY and CDR2 SYGVKD come from the germline V gene. The CDR3 runs 16 residues. Deletions cut 2 bases from V and 7 bases from J, with 18 bases between. In DNA, the CDR3 is TGTGCCATCAGTGAGAGTTCTGGGCGGGGGCAGAATGAGCAGTTCTTC. It encodes CAISESSGRGQNEQFF.

This clone has just one count. The V and J genes are TRBV6-5 and TRBJ1-6; D may be TRBD1 (6 bases). Germline V gene sequence: CDR1 MNHEY, CDR2 SVGAGI. The CDR3 runs to 15 residues. V lost 2 bases and J 6 bases, leaving 11 bases between the germline ends. This CDR3 is CASSYQDSANSPLHF. CDR3 nucleotides: TGTGCCAGCAGTTACCAGGACAGCGCTAATTCACCCCTCCACTTT.

The chain combines TRBV2 with TRBJ1-2; 8 bases are a match to TRBD1. Germline CDR1 is SNHLY and CDR2 is FYNNEI. After removal of 6 bases from V and 0 bases from J, the junction contained 6 bases not matched to a gene. CDR3 length: 15 amino acids. CDR3 in amino acids: CASRADRGANYGYTF. In DNA, the CDR3 is TGTGCCAGCAGGGCTGACAGGGGAGCTAACTATGGCTACACCTTC. The entire variable domain, with the rest obtained from reference TRBV2 and TRBJ1-2, is as follows: EPEVTQTPSHQVTQMGQEVILRCVPISNHLYFYWYRQILGQKVEFLVSFYNNEISEKSEIFDDQFSVERPDGSNFTLKIRSTKLEDSAMYFCASRADRGANYGYTFGSGTRLTVV.

The chain links TRBV19 to TRBJ1-5; unclear D gene. V lost 2 bases, J lost 4 bases, and 6 bases lay in between. This CDR3 has 13 residues. Germline V gene data show CDR1 as LNHDA and CDR2 as SQIVND (reference sequence). CDR3 residues: CASSIKSNQPQHF. DNA of the CDR3: TGTGCCAGTAGTATAAAATCAAATCAGCCCCAGCATTTT.

This sequence joins TRBV28 and TRBJ2-7, with D uncertain. The CDR3 contains 13 residues. The V and J ends lost 7 bases and 2 bases respectively, with 12 bases between them. CDR1 is MDHEN and CDR2 is SYDVKM in the germline V gene. As DNA, the CDR3 is TGTGCCAGCAACGGTTTCGTGGCCTACGAGCAGTACTTC. Translation: CASNGFVAYEQYF.

The chain couples TRBV2 to TRBJ1-2; 9 nucleotides match TRBD1. V was pared by 7 bases and J by 5 bases, with 11 bases of the junction left unmatched. The V gene's germline CDR1 is SNHLY and CDR2 FYNNEI. This CDR3 is built from 15 residues. CDR3 sequence reads: CASISQGAVGYGYTF. The CDR3 DNA reads as TGTGCCAGCATTTCACAGGGGGCTGTGGGGTATGGCTACACCTTC.

V and J are TRBV5-4 and TRBJ1-2; D not certain. The germline V gene encodes CDR1 SGHNT and CDR2 YYREEE (reference sequence). The CDR3 length is 13 residues. V was cut by 4 bases and J by 4 bases, with 11 bases left in between. CDR3 protein: CASSMRQSYGYTF. The CDR3 nucleotides read TGTGCCAGCAGCATGCGGCAGAGCTATGGCTACACCTTC.